The subject of this entry is one TCR beta chain. The data belong to a study of blood T cell repertoires in COVID-19. Study overall: Sources were T cells, B-cell-depleted T cells, or PBMCs; the material itself was cDNA or gDNA.

Participants, 18 to 89 years old, spanned under 25 US areas. Clinical history reported by participants formed the basis on which cohorts were assigned. This CDR3 has 18 residues. The germline V gene encodes CDR1 LNHDA and CDR2 SQIVND (reference sequence). The V segment lost 2 bases and the J segment 0 bases; nucleotides outside the gene matches: 9. Source study methods: Amplifying reference gene primers gave estimates of nucleated cell counts. TCRdb's table, derived via immunoSEQ multiplex PCR, lists solely in-frame clones and lacks some. That table furnishes V, J and clone size, whereas the DNA furnished D and trimming. This table holds about 160,000 clones, 82% found once.

Input material: PBMCs or T cells enriched from blood (not recorded which). This clonotype was sampled from a man aged 55 to 70 who had recovered from COVID-19. The rearrangement joins TRBV19 to TRBJ1-3; 8 bases map to TRBD1. This CDR3 is CASSITRDRRRSGNTIYF. For the CDR3, the DNA is TGTGCCAGTAGTATAACCCGGGACAGGCGACGCTCTGGAAACACCATATATTTT.